Listed below are T cell receptor beta chains from one sample, sequenced in a study of cytotoxic CD8 clonotypes in ibrutinib-treated CLL. Here immunoSEQ multiplex PCR was the method, and the copy in TCRdb shows in-frame clones only, minus some. The sample has roughly 250,000 clones, less than 75% seen once. The sample was PBMCs, taken after 24 months of ibrutinib treatment. Receptor source: a human donor with chronic lymphocytic leukemia. Both conserved end residues are part of each CDR3. D genes are given only for firm matches. Clone size is stated in some rows and not others, as once, few, many or a class when expanded.

V	J	D	length	size	DNA	CDR3
TRBV29-1	TRBJ2-7	TRBD2	13	NA	TGCAGCGCCGCGCGACTAGCGGGAGCCCTATTCTACTTC	CSAARLAGALFYF
TRBV7-2	TRBJ2-5	TRBD2	14	NA	TGTGCCAGCAGCTTAGATCCTAGCGGGAGCATGCAGTACTTC	CASSLDPSGSMQYF
TRBV28	TRBJ2-7	TRBD1	13	NA	TGTGCCAGCAGTTTCTGGGACAGGCTGGCGCAGTACTTC	CASSFWDRLAQYF
TRBV6-6	TRBJ2-7	TRBD2	15	NA	TGTGCCAGCAGTTACCCAAGCGGGAACTCCTACGAGCAGTACTTC	CASSYPSGNSYEQYF
TRBV7-2	TRBJ2-3	NA	15	few	TGTGCCAGCAGCCCCATGGGGGGCCCCACAGATACGCAGTATTTT	CASSPMGGPTDTQYF
TRBV5-1	TRBJ2-5	NA	12	few	TGCGCCAGCAGCTTGACCCAAGAGACCCAGTACTTC	CASSLTQETQYF
TRBV19	TRBJ2-1	TRBD1	17	NA	TGTGCCAGTAGTACCTCAGGGGGCCGGCCTTCCTACAATGAGCAGTTCTTC	CASSTSGGRPSYNEQFF
TRBV30	TRBJ1-2	NA	13	NA	TGTGCCTCTGGCGGGACTGAGAGCTATGGCTACACCTTC	CASGGTESYGYTF
TRBV7-2	TRBJ1-5	NA	16	NA	TGTGCCAGCAGCCCACACCTGGGGAGGGGCAATCAGCCCCAGCATTTT	CASSPHLGRGNQPQHF
TRBV19	TRBJ2-1	TRBD2	17	NA	TGTGCCAGTAGTTTTAGCGGGAGCGAATATATATACAATGAGCAGTTCTTC	CASSFSGSEYIYNEQFF
TRBV9	TRBJ2-6	NA	19	NA	TGTGCCAGCAGCGTAGCTGATGGGGGCAGCCCCTCTGGGGCCAACGTCCTGACTTTC	CASSVADGGSPSGANVLTF
TRBV4-3	TRBJ1-5	NA	15	NA	TGCGCCAGCAGCCAAGATTCGCATAGCAATCAGCCCCAGCATTTT	CASSQDSHSNQPQHF
TRBV19	TRBJ1-5	NA	14	NA	TGTGCCAGTAGTATGTACAATAGCAATCAGCCCCAGCATTTT	CASSMYNSNQPQHF
TRBV4-3	TRBJ2-7	TRBD1	16	NA	TGCGCCAGCAGCCAAGGGACAGGGGGCTCAACCTACGAGCAGTACTTC	CASSQGTGGSTYEQYF
TRBV7-3	TRBJ2-7	NA	14	NA	TGTGCCAGCAGCCCGAACGGACAGCTTAGCGAGCAGTACTTC	CASSPNGQLSEQYF
TRBV4-3	TRBJ2-3	TRBD2	16	NA	TGCGCCAGCAGCCAAATAGCGGGGACGGGGACAGATACGCAGTATTTT	CASSQIAGTGTDTQYF
TRBV9	TRBJ2-6	NA	13	NA	TGTGCCAGCAGCCCGGGTGGGGCCAACGTCCTGACTTTC	CASSPGGANVLTF
TRBV4-2	TRBJ2-1	NA	10	few	TGTGCCAGCAGCCAAGTCTTTATGATCTTC	CASSQVFMIF
TRBV14	TRBJ2-2	TRBD2	15	NA	TGTGCCAGCAGCCGTTTAGCGGGAGTTACCGGGGAGCTGTTTTTT	CASSRLAGVTGELFF
TRBV19	TRBJ1-2	TRBD1	13	few	TGTGCCAGTAGTGTTACAGGGGATTATGGCTACACCTTC	CASSVTGDYGYTF
TRBV4-1	TRBJ1-5	NA	15	NA	TGCGCCAGCAGCCTTGAAGGTGGGGGCAATCAGCCCCAGCATTTT	CASSLEGGGNQPQHF
TRBV2	TRBJ1-2	TRBD1	12	once	TGTGCCAGCAGGTCGGGACAGCTCCGAGACACCTTC	CASRSGQLRDTF
TRBV10-1	TRBJ2-3	TRBD1	15	NA	TGCGCCAGCAGGTTACAGGGGGCGGGCACAGATACGCAGTATTTT	CASRLQGAGTDTQYF
TRBV6-5	TRBJ1-2	TRBD1	15	few	TGTGCCAGCAGTCCCTATCGGACAGGGTGGGATGGCTACACCTTC	CASSPYRTGWDGYTF
TRBV13	TRBJ2-7	NA	15	few	TGTGCCAGCAGCTCACTAGGGACGAGCGGGCACGAGCAGTACTTC	CASSSLGTSGHEQYF
TRBV7-3	TRBJ2-1	NA	14	few	TGTGCCAGCAGCTTAACGAGGACAGCAAATGAGCAGTTCTTC	CASSLTRTANEQFF
TRBV5-1	TRBJ2-7	TRBD1	15	NA	TGCGCCAGCAGCTGGAACAGGGGAAGTACCCACGAGCAGTACTTC	CASSWNRGSTHEQYF
TRBV1	TRBJ2-7	NA	20	NA	TGCACCAGCAGCCCCCACACCGTACACGTCCTCACGCACTATTCCTACGAGCAGTACTTC	CTSSPHTVHVLTHYSYEQYF
TRBV27	TRBJ2-3	TRBD1	14	NA	TGTGCCAGCAGTTTAGACAGGGTGACAGATACGCAGTATTTT	CASSLDRVTDTQYF
TRBV9	TRBJ2-3	NA	13	few	TGTGCCAGCAGCGTAGAAGCCACAGATACGCAGTATTTT	CASSVEATDTQYF
TRBV7-9	TRBJ1-1	NA	13	NA	TGTGCCAGCAGCTTAGGATCGAGCACTGAAGCTTTCTTT	CASSLGSSTEAFF
TRBV28	TRBJ1-2	NA	11	once	TGTCAAGCCGGGACGGACTATGGCTACACCTTC	CQAGTDYGYTF
TRBV28	TRBJ2-7	TRBD1	15	NA	TGTGCCAGCAGTCCATGGGACAGGGACCTCTACGAGCAGTACTTC	CASSPWDRDLYEQYF
TRBV25-1	TRBJ1-2	NA	14	few	TGTGCCAGTCAGGCCATTGGGACGTTGGATGGCTACACCTTC	CASQAIGTLDGYTF
TRBV5-8	TRBJ2-1	NA	12	NA	TGTGCCAGCAGCGGGCAGGCGGGACAGCAGTTCTTC	CASSGQAGQQFF
TRBV6-7	TRBJ2-1	NA	14	NA	TGTGCCAGCCCCCTAGCAGGGTTATACAATGAGCAGTTCTTC	CASPLAGLYNEQFF